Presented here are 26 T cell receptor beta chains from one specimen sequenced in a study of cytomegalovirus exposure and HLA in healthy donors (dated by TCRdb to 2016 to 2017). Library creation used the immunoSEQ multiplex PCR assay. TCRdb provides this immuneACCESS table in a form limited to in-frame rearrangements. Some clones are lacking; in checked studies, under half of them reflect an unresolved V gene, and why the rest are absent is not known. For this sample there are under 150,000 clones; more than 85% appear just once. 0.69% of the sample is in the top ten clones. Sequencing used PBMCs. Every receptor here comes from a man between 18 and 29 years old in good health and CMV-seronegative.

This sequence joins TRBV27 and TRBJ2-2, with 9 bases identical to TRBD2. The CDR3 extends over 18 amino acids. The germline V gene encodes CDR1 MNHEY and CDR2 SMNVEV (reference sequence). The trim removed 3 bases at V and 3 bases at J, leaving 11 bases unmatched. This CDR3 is CASSFASGRSPYTGELFF. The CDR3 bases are TGTGCCAGCAGTTTTGCCAGCGGGAGGTCACCGTACACCGGGGAGCTGTTTTTT.

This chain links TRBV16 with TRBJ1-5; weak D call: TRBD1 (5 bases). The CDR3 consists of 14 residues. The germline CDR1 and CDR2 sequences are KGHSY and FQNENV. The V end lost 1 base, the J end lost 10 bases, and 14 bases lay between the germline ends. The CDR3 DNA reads TGTGCCAGCAGCCAATGGGGTTCGGGGGATCCCCAGCATTTT. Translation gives CASSQWGSGDPQHF.

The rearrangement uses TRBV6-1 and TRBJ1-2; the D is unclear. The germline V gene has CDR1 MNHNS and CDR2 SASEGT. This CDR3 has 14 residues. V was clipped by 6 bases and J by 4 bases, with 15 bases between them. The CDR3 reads CASSMIQIAYGYTF. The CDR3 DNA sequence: TGTGCCAGCAGCATGATCCAGATAGCCTATGGCTACACCTTC.

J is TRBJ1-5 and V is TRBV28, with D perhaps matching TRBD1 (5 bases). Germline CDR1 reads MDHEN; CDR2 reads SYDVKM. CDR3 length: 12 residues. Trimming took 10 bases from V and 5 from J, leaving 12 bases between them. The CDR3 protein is CAIRSGDQPQHF. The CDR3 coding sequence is TGTGCCATTAGGTCGGGGGATCAGCCCCAGCATTTT.

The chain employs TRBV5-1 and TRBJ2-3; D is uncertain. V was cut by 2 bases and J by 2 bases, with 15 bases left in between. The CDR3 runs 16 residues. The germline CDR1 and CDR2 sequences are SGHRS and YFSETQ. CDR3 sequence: CASSFRSSTTTDTQYF. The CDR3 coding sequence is TGCGCCAGCAGCTTCCGCTCCTCCACAACCACAGATACGCAGTATTTT. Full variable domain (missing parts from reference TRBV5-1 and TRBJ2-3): KAGVTQTPRYLIKTRGQQVTLSCSPISGHRSVSWYQQTPGQGLQFLFEYFSETQRNKGNFPGRFSGRQFSNSRSEMNVSTLELGDSALYLCASSFRSSTTTDTQYFGPGTRLTVL.

The CDR3 nucleotides are TGTGCCAGCAGCGGGGACAGGGGAAGCGGTGGCTACACCTTC. Protein sequence: CASSGDRGSGGYTF. This chain uses TRBV9 with TRBJ1-2; 10 nucleotides line up with TRBD1. This CDR3 spans 14 amino acids. Germline V gene lookup returns CDR1 SGDLS and CDR2 YYNGEE. With V trimmed by 3 bases and J by 7 bases, 6 bases remained unmatched.

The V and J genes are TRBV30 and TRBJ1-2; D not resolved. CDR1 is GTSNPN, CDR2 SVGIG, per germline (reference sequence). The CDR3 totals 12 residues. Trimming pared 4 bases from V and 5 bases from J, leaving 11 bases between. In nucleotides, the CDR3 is TGTGCCTGGAACCCCTCGGGGTATGGCTACACCTTC. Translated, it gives CAWNPSGYGYTF.

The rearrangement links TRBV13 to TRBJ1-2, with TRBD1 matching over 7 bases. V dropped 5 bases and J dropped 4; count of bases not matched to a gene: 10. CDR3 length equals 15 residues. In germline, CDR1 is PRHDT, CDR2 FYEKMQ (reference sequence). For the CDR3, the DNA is TGTGCCAGCAGCCAAAGCGGACAGGCAACCTATGGCTACACCTTC. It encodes CASSQSGQATYGYTF. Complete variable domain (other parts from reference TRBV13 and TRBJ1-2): AAGVIQSPRHLIKEKRETATLKCYPIPRHDTVYWYQQGPGQDPQFLISFYEKMQSDKGSIPDRFSAQQFSDYHSELNMSSLELGDSALYFCASSQSGQATYGYTFGSGTRLTVV.

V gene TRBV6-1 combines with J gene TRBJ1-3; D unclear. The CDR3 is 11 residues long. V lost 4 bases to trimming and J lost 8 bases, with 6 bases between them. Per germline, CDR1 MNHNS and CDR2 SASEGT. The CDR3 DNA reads TGTGCCAGCAGTGCTTTATACACCATATATTTT. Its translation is CASSALYTIYF.

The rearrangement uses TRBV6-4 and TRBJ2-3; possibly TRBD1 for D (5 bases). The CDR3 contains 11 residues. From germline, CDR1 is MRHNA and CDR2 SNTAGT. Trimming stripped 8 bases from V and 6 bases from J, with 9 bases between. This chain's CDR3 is CASGHRDTQYF. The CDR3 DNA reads TGTGCCAGCGGTCACAGGGATACGCAGTATTTT.

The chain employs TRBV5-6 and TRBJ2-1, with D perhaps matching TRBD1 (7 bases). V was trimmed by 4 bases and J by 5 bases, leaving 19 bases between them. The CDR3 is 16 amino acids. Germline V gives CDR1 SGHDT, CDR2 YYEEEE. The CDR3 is CASSAEGAIRNNEQFF. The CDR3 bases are TGTGCCAGCAGCGCGGAGGGGGCAATCCGTAACAATGAGCAGTTCTTC.

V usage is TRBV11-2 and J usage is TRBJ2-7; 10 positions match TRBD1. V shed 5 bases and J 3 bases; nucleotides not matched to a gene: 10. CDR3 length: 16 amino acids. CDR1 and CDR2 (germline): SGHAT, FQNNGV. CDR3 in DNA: TGTGCCAGCAGCCAGATAAGGACAGGGGGGGGCTACGAGCAGTACGTC. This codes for CASSQIRTGGGYEQYV.

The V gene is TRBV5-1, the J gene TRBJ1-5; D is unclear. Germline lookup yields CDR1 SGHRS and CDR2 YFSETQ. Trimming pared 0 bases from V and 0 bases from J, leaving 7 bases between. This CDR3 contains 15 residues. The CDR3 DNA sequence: TGCGCCAGCAGCTTGGGACGGGATAGCAATCAGCCCCAGCATTTT. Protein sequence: CASSLGRDSNQPQHF.

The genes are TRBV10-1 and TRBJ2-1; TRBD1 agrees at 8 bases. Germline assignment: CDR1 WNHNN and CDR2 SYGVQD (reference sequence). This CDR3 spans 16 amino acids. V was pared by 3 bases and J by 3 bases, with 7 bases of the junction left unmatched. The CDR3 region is CASSEFGRGLYNEQFF. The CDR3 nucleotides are TGCGCCAGCAGTGAATTCGGCAGGGGGCTCTACAATGAGCAGTTCTTC.

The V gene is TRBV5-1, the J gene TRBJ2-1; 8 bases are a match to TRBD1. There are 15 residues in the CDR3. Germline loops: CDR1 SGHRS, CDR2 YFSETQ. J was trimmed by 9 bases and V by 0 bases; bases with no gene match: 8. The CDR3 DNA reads TGCGCCAGCAGCTTGGGGGACAGGCAGTTTAGTGAGCAGTTCTTC. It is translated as CASSLGDRQFSEQFF.

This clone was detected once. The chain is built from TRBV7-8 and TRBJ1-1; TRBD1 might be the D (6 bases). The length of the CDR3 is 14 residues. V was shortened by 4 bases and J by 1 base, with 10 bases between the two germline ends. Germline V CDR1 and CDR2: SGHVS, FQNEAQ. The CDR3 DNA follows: TGTGCCAGCAGCTCGTACAGGGCGAACACTGAAGCTTTCTTT. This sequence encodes CASSSYRANTEAFF.

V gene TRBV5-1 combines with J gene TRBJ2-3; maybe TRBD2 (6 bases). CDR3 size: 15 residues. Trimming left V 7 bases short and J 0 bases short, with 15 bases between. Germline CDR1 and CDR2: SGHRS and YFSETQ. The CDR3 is CASQIDGTSTDTQYF. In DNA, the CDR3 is TGCGCCAGCCAGATCGACGGGACTAGCACAGATACGCAGTATTTT.

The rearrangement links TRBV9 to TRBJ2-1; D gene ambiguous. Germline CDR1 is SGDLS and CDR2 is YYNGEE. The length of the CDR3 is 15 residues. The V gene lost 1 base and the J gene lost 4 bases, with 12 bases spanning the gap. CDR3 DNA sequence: TGTGCCAGCAGCGTATCCCCAGACACTTACAATGAGCAGTTCTTC. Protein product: CASSVSPDTYNEQFF. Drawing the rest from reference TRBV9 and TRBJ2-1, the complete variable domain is DSGVTQTPKHLITATGQRVTLRCSPRSGDLSVYWYQQSLDQGLQFLIQYYNGEERAKGNILERFSAQQFPDLHSELNLSSLELGDSALYFCASSVSPDTYNEQFFGPGTRLTVL.

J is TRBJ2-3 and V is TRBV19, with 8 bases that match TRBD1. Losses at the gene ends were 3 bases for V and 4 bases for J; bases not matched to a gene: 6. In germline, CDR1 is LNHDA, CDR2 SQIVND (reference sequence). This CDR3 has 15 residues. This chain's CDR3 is CASSIGAGGADTQYF. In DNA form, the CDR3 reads TGTGCCAGTAGTATCGGCGCAGGGGGCGCAGATACGCAGTATTTT.

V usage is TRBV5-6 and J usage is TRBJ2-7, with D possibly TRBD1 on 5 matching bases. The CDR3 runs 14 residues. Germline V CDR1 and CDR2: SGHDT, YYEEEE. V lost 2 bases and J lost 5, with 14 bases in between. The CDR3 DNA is TGTGCCAGCAGCTTAATGTTTGGGGCTGACGAGCAGTACGTC. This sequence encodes CASSLMFGADEQYV.

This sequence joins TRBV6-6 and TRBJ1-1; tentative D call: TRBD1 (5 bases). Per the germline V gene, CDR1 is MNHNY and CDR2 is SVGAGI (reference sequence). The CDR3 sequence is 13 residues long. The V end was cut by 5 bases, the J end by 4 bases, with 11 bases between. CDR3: CASSPRGLTEAFF. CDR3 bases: TGTGCCAGCAGTCCAAGGGGACTCACTGAAGCTTTCTTT.

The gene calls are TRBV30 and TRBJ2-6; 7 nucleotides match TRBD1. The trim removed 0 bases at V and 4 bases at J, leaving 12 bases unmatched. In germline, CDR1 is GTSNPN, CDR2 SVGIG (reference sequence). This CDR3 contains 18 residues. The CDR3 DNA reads TGTGCCTGGAGTGTAGACAAGGGGGCTGGAATCGGGGCCAACGTCCTGACTTTC. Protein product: CAWSVDKGAGIGANVLTF.

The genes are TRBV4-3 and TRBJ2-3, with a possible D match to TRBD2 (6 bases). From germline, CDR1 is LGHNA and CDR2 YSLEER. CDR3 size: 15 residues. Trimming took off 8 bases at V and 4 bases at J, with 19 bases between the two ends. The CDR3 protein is CASGRDVGRPDTQYF. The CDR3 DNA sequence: TGCGCCAGCGGTCGGGATGTTGGGAGGCCAGATACGCAGTATTTT.

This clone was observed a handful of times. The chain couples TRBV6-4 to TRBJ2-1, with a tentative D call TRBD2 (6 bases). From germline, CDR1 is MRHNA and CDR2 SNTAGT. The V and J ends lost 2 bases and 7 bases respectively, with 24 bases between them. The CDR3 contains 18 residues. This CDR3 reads CASSDGFVSGGGKNEQFF. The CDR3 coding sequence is TGTGCCAGCAGTGACGGTTTCGTAAGTGGTGGGGGGAAAAATGAGCAGTTCTTC.

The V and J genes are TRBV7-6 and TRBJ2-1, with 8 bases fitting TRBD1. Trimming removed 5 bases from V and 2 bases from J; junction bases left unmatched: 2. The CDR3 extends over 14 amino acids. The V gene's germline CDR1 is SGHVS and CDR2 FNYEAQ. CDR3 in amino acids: CASSQGQAYNEQFF. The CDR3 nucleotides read TGTGCCAGCAGCCAGGGACAGGCCTACAATGAGCAGTTCTTC.

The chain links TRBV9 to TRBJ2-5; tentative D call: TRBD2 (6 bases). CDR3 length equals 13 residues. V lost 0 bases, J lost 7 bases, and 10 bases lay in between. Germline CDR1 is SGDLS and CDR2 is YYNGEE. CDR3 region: CASSVGDSGTQYF. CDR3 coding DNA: TGTGCCAGCAGCGTAGGGGACTCGGGGACCCAGTACTTC.